This T cell receptor (beta chain) was profiled in a study of cytomegalovirus exposure and HLA in healthy donors. As regards this clone: The antigen is undetermined.

Germline V CDR1 and CDR2: SGHTA, FQGNSA. Trimming shortened V by 5 bases and J by 0 bases, and 8 bases separated the two germline ends. The CDR3 covers 13 residues. Notes on the study in general: Reports described diagnosis of cytomegalovirus status by the classifier as highly specific and sensitive. Many donors carried some public TCRs, although rarity characterized most TCR sequences. Presence/absence analyses supposed approximately even sequencing depth among donors.

The study ran its PCR with 60 Vbeta and 13 Jbeta primers. Assay: immunoSEQ multiplex PCR; the TCRdb copy retains only in-frame clones and omits some. The table has around 150,000 clones, approximately 80% seen once. This rearrangement joins TRBV7-2 to TRBJ2-7; D is unresolved. The origin of this receptor is a male donor in good health and CMV-seronegative. The sample was PBMCs. The chain's CDR3 is CASSPINSYEQYF. CDR3 nucleotide sequence: TGTGCCAGCAGCCCTATTAACTCCTACGAGCAGTACTTC.